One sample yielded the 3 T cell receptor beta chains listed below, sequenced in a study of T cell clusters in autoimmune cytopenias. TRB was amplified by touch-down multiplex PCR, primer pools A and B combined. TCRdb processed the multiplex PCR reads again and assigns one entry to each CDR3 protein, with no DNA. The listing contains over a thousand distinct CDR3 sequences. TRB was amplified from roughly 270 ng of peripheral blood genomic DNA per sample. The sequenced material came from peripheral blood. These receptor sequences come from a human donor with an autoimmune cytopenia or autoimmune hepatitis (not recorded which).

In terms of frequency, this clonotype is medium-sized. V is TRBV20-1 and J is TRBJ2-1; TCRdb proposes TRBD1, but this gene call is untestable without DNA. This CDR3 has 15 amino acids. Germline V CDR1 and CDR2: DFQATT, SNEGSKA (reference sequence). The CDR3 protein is CSALGNSAETDEQFF.

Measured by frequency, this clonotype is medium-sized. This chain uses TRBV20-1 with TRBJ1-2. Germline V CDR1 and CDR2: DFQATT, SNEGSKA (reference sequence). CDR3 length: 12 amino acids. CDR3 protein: CSAWTESYGYTF.

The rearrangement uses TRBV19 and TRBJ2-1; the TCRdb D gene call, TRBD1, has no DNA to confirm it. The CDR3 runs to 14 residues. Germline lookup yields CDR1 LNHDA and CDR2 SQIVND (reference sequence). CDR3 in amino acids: CASSAHRGGNEQFF.